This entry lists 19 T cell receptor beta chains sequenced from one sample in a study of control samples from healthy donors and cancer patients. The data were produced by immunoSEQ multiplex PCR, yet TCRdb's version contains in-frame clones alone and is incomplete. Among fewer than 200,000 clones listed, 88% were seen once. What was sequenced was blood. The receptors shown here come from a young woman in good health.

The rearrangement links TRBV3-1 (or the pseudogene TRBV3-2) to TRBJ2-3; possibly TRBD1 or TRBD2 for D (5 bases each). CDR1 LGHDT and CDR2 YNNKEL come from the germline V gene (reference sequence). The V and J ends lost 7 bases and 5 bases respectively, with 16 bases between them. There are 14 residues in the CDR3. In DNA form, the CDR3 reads TGTGCCAGCAAGCCGGGGCAGGTTGGAGATACGCAGTATTTT. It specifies CASKPGQVGDTQYF.

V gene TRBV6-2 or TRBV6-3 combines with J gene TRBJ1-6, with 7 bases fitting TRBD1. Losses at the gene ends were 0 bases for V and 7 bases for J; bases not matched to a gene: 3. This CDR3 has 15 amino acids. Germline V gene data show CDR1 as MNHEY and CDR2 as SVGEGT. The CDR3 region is CASSYSRGSNSPLHF. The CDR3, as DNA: TGTGCCAGCAGTTACTCCAGGGGGTCCAATTCACCCCTCCACTTT.

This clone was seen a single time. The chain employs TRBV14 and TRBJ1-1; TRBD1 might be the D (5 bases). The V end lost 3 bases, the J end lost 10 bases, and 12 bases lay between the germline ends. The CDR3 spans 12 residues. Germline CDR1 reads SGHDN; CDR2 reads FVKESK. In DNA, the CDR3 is TGTGCCAGCAGCCAGGTCCAGGGCGGAGCTTTCTTT. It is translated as CASSQVQGGAFF. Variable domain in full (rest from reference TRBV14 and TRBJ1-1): EAGVTQFPSHSVIEKGQTVTLRCDPISGHDNLYWYRRVMGKEIKFLLHFVKESKQDESGMPNNRFLAERTGGTYSTLKVQPAELEDSGVYFCASSQVQGGAFFGQGTRLTVV.

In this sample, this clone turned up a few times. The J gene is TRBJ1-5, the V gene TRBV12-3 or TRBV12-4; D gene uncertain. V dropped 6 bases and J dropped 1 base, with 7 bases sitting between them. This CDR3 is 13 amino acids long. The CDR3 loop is CASRVGSNQPQHF. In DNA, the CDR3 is TGTGCCAGCAGGGTGGGGAGCAATCAGCCCCAGCATTTT.

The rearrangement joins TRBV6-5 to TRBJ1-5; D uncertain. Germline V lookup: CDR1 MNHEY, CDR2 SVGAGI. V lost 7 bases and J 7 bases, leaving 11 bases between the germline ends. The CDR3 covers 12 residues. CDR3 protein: CASNAGVQPQHF. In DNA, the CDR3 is TGTGCCAGCAACGCAGGAGTACAGCCCCAGCATTTT.

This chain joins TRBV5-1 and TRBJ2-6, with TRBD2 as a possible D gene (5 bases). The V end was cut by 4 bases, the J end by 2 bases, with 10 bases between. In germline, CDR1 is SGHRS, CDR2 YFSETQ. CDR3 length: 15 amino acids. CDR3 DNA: TGCGCCAGCAGCCCGCAAGCGGCTGGGGCCAACGTCCTGACTTTC. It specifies CASSPQAAGANVLTF.

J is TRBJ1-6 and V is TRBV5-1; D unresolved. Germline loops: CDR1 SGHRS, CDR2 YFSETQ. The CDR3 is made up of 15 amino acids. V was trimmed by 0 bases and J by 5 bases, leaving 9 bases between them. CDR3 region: CASSLVGPNNSPLHF. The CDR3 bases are TGCGCCAGCAGCTTGGTAGGGCCTAATAATTCACCCCTCCACTTT.

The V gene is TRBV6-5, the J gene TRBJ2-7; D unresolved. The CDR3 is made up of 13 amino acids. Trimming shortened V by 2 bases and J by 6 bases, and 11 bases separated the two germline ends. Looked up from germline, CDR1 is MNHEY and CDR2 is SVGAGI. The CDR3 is CASSYKTTGEQYF. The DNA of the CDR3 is TGTGCCAGCAGTTACAAAACGACGGGCGAGCAGTACTTC.

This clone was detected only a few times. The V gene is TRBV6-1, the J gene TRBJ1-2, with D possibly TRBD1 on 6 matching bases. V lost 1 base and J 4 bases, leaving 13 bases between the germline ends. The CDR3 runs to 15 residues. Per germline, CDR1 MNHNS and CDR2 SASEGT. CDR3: CASSEDWGPSYGYTF. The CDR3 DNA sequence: TGTGCCAGCAGTGAAGATTGGGGGCCTTCCTATGGCTACACCTTC.

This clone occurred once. CDR3 coding DNA: TGTGCCAGCAGTTACTCCTCAGGGTGGAACACTGAAGCTTTCTTT. This translates into CASSYSSGWNTEAFF. The chain links TRBV6-5 to TRBJ1-1; a possible D gene is TRBD1 (5 bases). The CDR3 length is 15 residues. Trimming removed 0 bases at V and 1 base at J, with 9 bases between. The V gene's germline CDR1 is MNHEY and CDR2 SVGAGI.

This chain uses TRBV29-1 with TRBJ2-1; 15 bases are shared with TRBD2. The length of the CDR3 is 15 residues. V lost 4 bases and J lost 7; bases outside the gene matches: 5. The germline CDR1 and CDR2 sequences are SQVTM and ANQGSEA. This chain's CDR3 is CSVGLGLAGGNEQFF. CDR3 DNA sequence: TGCAGCGTTGGATTGGGACTAGCGGGAGGTAATGAGCAGTTCTTC.

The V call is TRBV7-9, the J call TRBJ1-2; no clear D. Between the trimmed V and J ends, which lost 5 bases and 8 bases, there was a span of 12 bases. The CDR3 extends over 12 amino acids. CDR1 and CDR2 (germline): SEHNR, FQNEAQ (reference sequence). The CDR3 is CASSTSDRGYTF. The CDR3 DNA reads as TGTGCCAGCAGCACCAGCGATCGGGGCTACACCTTC.

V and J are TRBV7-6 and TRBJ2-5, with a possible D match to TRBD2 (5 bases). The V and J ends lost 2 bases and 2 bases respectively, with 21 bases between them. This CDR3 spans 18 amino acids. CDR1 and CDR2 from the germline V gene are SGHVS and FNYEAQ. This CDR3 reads CASSLLSDGVVQQETQYF. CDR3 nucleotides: TGTGCCAGCAGCTTACTTAGTGACGGGGTGGTACAGCAAGAGACCCAGTACTTC.

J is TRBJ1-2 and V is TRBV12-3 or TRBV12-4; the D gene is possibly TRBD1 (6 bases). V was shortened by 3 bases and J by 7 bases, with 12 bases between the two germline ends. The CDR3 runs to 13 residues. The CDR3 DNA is TGTGCCAGCAGTTTTTACAGGGACTCTGGCTACACCTTC. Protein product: CASSFYRDSGYTF.

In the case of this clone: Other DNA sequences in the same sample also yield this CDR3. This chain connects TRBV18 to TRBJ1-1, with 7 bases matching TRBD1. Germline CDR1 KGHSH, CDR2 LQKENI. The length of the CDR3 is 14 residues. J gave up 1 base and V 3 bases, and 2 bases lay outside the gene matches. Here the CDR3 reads CASSPGQTNTEAFF. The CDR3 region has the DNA TGTGCCAGCTCACCGGGACAGACGAACACTGAAGCTTTCTTT.

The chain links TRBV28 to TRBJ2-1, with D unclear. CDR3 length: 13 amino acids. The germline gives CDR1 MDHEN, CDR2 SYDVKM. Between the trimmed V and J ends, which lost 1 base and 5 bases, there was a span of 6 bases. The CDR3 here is CASSLFGNNEQFF. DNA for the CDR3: TGTGCCAGCAGTTTATTTGGAAACAATGAGCAGTTCTTC.

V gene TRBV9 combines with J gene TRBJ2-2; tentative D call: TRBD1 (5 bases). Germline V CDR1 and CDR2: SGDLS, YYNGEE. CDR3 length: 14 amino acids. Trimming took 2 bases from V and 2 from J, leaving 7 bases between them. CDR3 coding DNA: TGTGCCAGCAGCGTGACAGATAACACCGGGGAGCTGTTTTTT. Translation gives CASSVTDNTGELFF.

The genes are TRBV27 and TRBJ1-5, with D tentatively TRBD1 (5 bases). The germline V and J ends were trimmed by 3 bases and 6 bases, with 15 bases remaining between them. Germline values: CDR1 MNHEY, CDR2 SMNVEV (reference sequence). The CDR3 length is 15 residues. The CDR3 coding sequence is TGTGCCAGCAGTTTCGGCTCGGGCGGGGGTCAGCCCCAGCATTTT. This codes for CASSFGSGGGQPQHF.

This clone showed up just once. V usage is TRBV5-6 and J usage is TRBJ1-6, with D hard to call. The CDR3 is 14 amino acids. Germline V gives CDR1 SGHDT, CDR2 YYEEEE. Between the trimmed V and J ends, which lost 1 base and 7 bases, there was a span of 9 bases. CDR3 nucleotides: TGTGCCAGCAGCTTGCTCGGCCCGAATTCACCCCTCCACTTT. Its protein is CASSLLGPNSPLHF.